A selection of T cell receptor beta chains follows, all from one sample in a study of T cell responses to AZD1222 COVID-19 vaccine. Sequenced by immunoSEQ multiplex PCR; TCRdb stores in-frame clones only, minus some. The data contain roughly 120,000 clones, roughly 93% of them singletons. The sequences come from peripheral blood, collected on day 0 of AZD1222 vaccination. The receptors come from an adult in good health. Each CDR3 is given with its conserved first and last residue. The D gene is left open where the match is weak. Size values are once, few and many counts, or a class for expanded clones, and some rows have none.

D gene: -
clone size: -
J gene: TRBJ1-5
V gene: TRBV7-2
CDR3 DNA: TGTGCCAGCAGCTTGTCCGGACAAGATCAGCCCCAGCATTTT
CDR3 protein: CASSLSGQDQPQHF

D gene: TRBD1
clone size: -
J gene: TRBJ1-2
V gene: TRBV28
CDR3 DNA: TGTGCCAGCAGTTCGGGACAGCTCTATGGCTACACCTTC
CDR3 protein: CASSSGQLYGYTF

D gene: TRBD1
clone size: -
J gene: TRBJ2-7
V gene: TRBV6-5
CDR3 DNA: TGTGCCAGCAGCCGGGACAGGGAGTCCTACGAGCAGTACTTC
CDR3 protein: CASSRDRESYEQYF

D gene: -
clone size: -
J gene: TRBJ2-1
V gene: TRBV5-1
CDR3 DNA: TGCGCCAGCAGCTTTCAGAGTGAGCAGTTCTTC
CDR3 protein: CASSFQSEQFF

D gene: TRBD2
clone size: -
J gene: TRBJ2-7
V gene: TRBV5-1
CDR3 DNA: TGCGCCAGCAGCTTGATGGAGGGACTAGCGGGCCTCTACGAGCAGTACTTC
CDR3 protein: CASSLMEGLAGLYEQYF

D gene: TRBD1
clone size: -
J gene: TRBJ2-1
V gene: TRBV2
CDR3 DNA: TGTGCCAGCAGAGGACAGGGGGGCTACAATGAGCAGTTCTTC
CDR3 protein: CASRGQGGYNEQFF

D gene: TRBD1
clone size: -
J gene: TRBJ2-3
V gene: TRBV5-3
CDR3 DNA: TGTGCCAGAAGCCAAAAGGGGGGACAGGGAGCAGATACGCAGTATTTT
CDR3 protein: CARSQKGGQGADTQYF

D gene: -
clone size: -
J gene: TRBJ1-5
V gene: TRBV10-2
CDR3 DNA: TGCGCCAGCAGTGAGGGCTATCAGCCCCAGCATTTT
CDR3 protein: CASSEGYQPQHF

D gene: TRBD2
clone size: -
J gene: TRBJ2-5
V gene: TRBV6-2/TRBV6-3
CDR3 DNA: TGTGCCAGCAGTCTAGCGGGATGGGAGGAGACCCAGTACTTC
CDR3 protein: CASSLAGWEETQYF

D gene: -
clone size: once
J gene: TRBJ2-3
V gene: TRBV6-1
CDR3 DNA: TGTGCCAGCAGTGAAGCGTCCATTAACACAGATACGCAGTATTTT
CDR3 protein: CASSEASINTDTQYF

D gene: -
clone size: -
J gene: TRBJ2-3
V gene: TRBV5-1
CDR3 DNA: TGCGCCAGCAGCTCCTCCAGCTTCACAGATACGCAGTATTTT
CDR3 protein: CASSSSSFTDTQYF

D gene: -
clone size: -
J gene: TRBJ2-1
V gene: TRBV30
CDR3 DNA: TGTGCCTGGAGTGGGCACGGGAGTGTGAATGAGCAGTTCTTC
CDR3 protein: CAWSGHGSVNEQFF

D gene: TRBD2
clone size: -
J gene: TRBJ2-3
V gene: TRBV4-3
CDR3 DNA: TGCGCCAGCAGCCAAGATAGGGGGACTAGCGGGAGTACAGATACGCAGTATTTT
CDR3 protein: CASSQDRGTSGSTDTQYF

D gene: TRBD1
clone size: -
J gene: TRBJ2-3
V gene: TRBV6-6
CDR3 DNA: TGTGCCAGCACCGGACAGGGGGCGCTTCGGGATACGCAGTATTTT
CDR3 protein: CASTGQGALRDTQYF

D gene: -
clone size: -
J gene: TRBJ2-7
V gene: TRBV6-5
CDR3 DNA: TGTGCCAGCAGTTACTTAGCGGTAGGGGGCTACGAGCAGTACTTC
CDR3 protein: CASSYLAVGGYEQYF

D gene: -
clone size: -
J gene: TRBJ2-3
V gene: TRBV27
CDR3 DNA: TGTGCCAGCAGTTTGGCAGGCTATAGCACAGATACGCAGTATTTT
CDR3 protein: CASSLAGYSTDTQYF

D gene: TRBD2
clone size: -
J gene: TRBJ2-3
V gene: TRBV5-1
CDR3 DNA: TGCGCCAGCAGCCCACAACAGTCTCTAGCGGCAGATACGCAGTATTTT
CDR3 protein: CASSPQQSLAADTQYF

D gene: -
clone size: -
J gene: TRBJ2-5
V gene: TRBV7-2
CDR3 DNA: TGTGCCAGCAGCTTATACGGCAGGACAGAGACCCAGTACTTC
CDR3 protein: CASSLYGRTETQYF

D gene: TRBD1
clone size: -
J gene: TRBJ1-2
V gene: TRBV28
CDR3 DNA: TGTGCCAGCAGCCGGAAACCGGGACAGGGGGCAGGTTATGGCTACACCTTC
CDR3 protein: CASSRKPGQGAGYGYTF

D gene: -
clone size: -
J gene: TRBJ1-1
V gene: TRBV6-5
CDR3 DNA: TGTGCCAGCAGTTACTCGCCGGGACTTGGGATGGCTTTCTTT
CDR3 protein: CASSYSPGLGMAFF

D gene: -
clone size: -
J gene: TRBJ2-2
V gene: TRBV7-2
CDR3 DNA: TGTGCCAGCAGCTTAGATTCCGGGGGCGGGGCCGGGGAGCTGTTTTTT
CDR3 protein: CASSLDSGGGAGELFF

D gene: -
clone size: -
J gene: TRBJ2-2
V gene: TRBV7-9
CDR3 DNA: TGTGCCAGCCCCCATCTGGGAATGAACACCGGGGAGCTGTTTTTT
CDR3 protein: CASPHLGMNTGELFF

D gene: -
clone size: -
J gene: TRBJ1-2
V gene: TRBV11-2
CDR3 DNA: TGTGCCAGCAGCCCACTGGACATCCCGCGAGGCTACACCTTC
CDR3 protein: CASSPLDIPRGYTF

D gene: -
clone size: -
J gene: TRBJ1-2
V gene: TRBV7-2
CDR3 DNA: TGTGCCAGCAGCTCCTGGAGGACGTTGGGCTACACCTTC
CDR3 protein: CASSSWRTLGYTF

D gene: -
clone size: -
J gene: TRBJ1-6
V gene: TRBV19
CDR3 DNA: TGTGCCAGCAAGCCGATAGCCCGGGGCCATAATTCACCCCTCCACTTT
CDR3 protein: CASKPIARGHNSPLHF

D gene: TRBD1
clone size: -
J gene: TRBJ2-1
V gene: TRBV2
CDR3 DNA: TGTGCCAGCAGGGGGACAGGGAGGAATGAGCAGTTCTTC
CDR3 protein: CASRGTGRNEQFF